This TCR beta chain is from a study of CD4+ T cells in melanoma. Broader study findings: A reported correlation linked neoantigen-specific CD4+ T cells to CD8+, macrophage and B cell function.

The assay was immunoSEQ multiplex PCR, and TCRdb's table has in-frame clones only and misses some. The sample lists 110,000 to 150,000 clones; over 90% were seen once. This clone was seen a single time. Its cognate antigen is unknown. V gave up 5 bases and J gave up 1 base, with 14 bases separating them. There are 15 residues in the CDR3. Germline assignment: CDR1 SGHTA and CDR2 FQGNSA. This clonotype was sampled from a human donor with melanoma. The V gene is TRBV7-2, the J gene TRBJ2-5; D gene uncertain. The CDR3 reads CASSAFNGPQETQYF. CDR3 sequence (DNA): TGTGCCAGCAGCGCATTCAACGGACCCCAAGAGACCCAGTACTTC.